Following are 9 T cell receptor beta chains from one sample sequenced in a study of cytomegalovirus exposure and HLA in healthy donors. PCR was performed using 60 Vbeta and 13 Jbeta primers. This table comes from immunoSEQ multiplex PCR, and its TCRdb copy is limited to in-frame clones, with some not included. The profile covers 180,000 or so clones, with 60% to 80% appearing a single time and 6.3% taken by the ten largest. The material sequenced was PBMCs. These receptors all stem from a man aged 40-49 years in good health and CMV-seropositive.

The CDR3 DNA reads as TGTGCCAGCAGTTTCGCGGGACCTTTTTACCAGTACTTC. This translates into CASSFAGPFYQYF. The J gene is TRBJ2-5, the V gene TRBV27, with D maybe TRBD2 (6 bases). The CDR3 is 13 amino acids. V dropped 3 bases and J dropped 10 bases, with 15 bases sitting between them. Per germline, CDR1 MNHEY and CDR2 SMNVEV (reference sequence).

In regard to this clone: The junction departs from germline at one end; a sequencing error may be responsible. The rearrangement joins TRBV7-9 to TRBJ2-3; 7 bases match TRBD2. Germline lookup yields CDR1 SEHNR and CDR2 FQNEAQ (reference sequence). This CDR3 is 14 amino acids long. The CDR3 loop is CSSRLAEGADTQYF. DNA for the CDR3: TGTTCCAGTCGACTAGCTGAGGGAGCAGATACGCAGTATTTT.

The chain carries TRBV7-3 and TRBJ2-5; 7 nucleotides match TRBD1. CDR1 is SGHTA, CDR2 FQGTGA, per germline. Trimming removed 5 bases from V and 6 bases from J; junction bases left unmatched: 6. The CDR3 runs to 13 residues. The CDR3 loop is CASSVRQGQTQYF. The CDR3 bases are TGTGCCAGCAGCGTAAGACAGGGACAGACCCAGTACTTC.

This clone occurred once. The V call is TRBV2, the J call TRBJ1-4; no firm D call. V was clipped by 1 base and J by 7 bases, with 16 bases between them. Germline CDR1 is SNHLY and CDR2 is FYNNEI. This CDR3 has 16 residues. CDR3 coding DNA: TGTGCCAGCAGTGAAGGTCAGGCTGTATTAGTTGAAAAACTGTTTTTT. It translates to CASSEGQAVLVEKLFF.

The gene calls are TRBV7-3 and TRBJ2-6; possible D gene TRBD1, 6 bases. Germline V gene data show CDR1 as SGHTA and CDR2 as FQGTGA. Trimming left V 5 bases short and J 0 bases short, with 11 bases between. The length of the CDR3 is 16 residues. The CDR3, as DNA: TGTGCCAGCAGCGCCGACAGGACCTCTGGGGCCAACGTCCTGACTTTC. Amino acid sequence: CASSADRTSGANVLTF.

The chain has TRBV5-6 and TRBJ2-1; D gene ambiguous. The germline CDR1 and CDR2 sequences are SGHDT and YYEEEE. V dropped 2 bases and J dropped 6 bases, with 6 bases sitting between them. This CDR3 region has 12 residues. The CDR3 DNA reads TGTGCCAGCAGCTTCGGGTTCAATGAGCAGTTCTTC. Encoded protein: CASSFGFNEQFF.

This chain uses TRBV7-3 with TRBJ2-1; D is unclear. Germline values: CDR1 SGHTA, CDR2 FQGTGA. The germline V and J ends were trimmed by 1 base and 6 bases, with 10 bases remaining between them. The CDR3 is 14 residues long. The CDR3 sequence is CASSLMAPLNEQFF. CDR3 nucleotides: TGTGCCAGCAGCTTAATGGCCCCGCTCAATGAGCAGTTCTTC.

This clone was seen only once. The chain recombines TRBV11-3 with TRBJ2-3; the D gene is possibly TRBD1 (7 bases). CDR1 and CDR2 (germline): SGHNT, YENEEA. Between the trimmed V and J ends, which lost 1 base and 3 bases, there was a span of 11 bases. This CDR3 is 15 amino acids long. CDR3: CASSLGQGGTDTQYF. Here the CDR3 DNA reads TGTGCCAGCAGCTTAGGGCAGGGGGGAACAGATACGCAGTATTTT.

The chain employs TRBV29-1 and TRBJ2-1; TRBD1 aligns across 11 bases. CDR1 SQVTM and CDR2 ANQGSEA come from the germline V gene. CDR3 length equals 10 residues. CDR3 sequence (DNA): TGCGGGACAGGGGGTTATGAGCAGTTCTTC. Translation: CGTGGYEQFF.